This T cell receptor (beta chain) was captured in a study of cytomegalovirus exposure and HLA in healthy donors. Points from the study as a whole: The TCR clusters that emerged in the first cohort tended, a later analysis found, to co-occur in the 120 or so validation repertoires.

The donors belonged to the approximately 120-subject validation cohort, separate from the roughly 670-subject first cohort. As concerns this clone: The target antigen is unknown.

The CDR3 runs to 14 residues. V was cut by 6 bases and J by 0 bases, with 11 bases left in between. The germline V gene encodes CDR1 ENHRY and CDR2 SYGVKD. Only in-frame clones appear in the TCRdb table, and some are missing; sequencing was by immunoSEQ multiplex PCR. This table holds approximately 200,000 clones, approximately 86% found once. This clonotype was sampled from a woman aged 18-29 years in good health and CMV-seronegative. The sample was PBMCs. V gene TRBV10-3 combines with J gene TRBJ1-1, with D tentatively TRBD1 (6 bases). The CDR3 sequence: CAIRNGQLNTEAFF. CDR3 coding DNA: TGTGCCATCAGAAACGGACAGCTGAACACTGAAGCTTTCTTT.